This T cell receptor (beta chain) emerged from a study of T cell responses to AZD1222 COVID-19 vaccine. The assay was immunoSEQ multiplex PCR, and TCRdb's table has in-frame clones only and misses some. This sample yields fewer than 200,000 clones, of which 90% are seen a single time; roughly 6% belongs to the top ten. This clone appeared a single time. The V end lost 4 bases, the J end lost 2 bases, and 15 bases lay between the germline ends. The CDR3 covers 15 residues. Germline V CDR1 and CDR2: SGHRS, YFSETQ. Here the sequenced sample was peripheral blood, taken on day 0 of AZD1222 vaccination. The receptor comes from an adult in good health. The V and J genes are TRBV5-1 and TRBJ1-1; no reliable D call. In DNA, the CDR3 is TGCGCCAGCAGCCCTCGAGGTGGCAGCAACACTGAAGCTTTCTTT. It translates to CASSPRGGSNTEAFF.